This T cell receptor (beta chain) appears in the sequencing data of a study of T cell repertoires in cytomegalovirus infection. Study information: Based on public TCR beta signatures, there were indications of CMV infection and of a matching HLA type.

Broader study findings: Across the ex vivo response, the dominant clonotypes were HLA-C-restricted CMV-specific TCR beta clonotypes.

Many counts were recorded for this clonotype. The antigen remains undetermined. Each CDR3 protein gets one entry after TCRdb re-called the reads with MiXCR. This table has 150,000 to 200,000 distinct CDR3 sequences, 14% appearing once. The source of this sequence is a human donor in good health (CMV status not recorded). Some clones in this sample may be carry-over from other donors' samples. Material: PBMCs.

CDR3 residues: CASSLGQSNTEAFF. As DNA, the CDR3 is TGTGCCAGCAGCTTAGGCCAGTCGAACACTGAAGCTTTCTTT. The rearrangement joins TRBV7-6 to TRBJ1-1; D gene uncertain. The CDR3 consists of 14 residues. Trimming took 1 base from V and 1 from J, leaving 7 bases between them. The V gene's germline CDR1 is SGHVS and CDR2 FNYEAQ.